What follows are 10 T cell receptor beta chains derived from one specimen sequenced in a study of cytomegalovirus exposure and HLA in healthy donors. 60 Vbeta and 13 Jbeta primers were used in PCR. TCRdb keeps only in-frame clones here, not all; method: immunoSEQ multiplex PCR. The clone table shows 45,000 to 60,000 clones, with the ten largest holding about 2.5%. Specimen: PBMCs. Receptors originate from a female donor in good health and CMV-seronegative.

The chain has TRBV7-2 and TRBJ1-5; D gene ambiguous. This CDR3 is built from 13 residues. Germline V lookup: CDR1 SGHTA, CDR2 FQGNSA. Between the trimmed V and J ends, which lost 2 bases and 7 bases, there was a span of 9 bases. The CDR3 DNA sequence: TGTGCCAGCAGCTTAACGGGGAAACAGCCCCAGCATTTT. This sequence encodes CASSLTGKQPQHF.

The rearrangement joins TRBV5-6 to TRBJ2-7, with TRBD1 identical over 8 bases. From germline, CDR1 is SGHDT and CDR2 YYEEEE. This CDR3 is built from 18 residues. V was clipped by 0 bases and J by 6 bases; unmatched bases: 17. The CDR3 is CASSLEGTGGFILLEQYF. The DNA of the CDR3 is TGTGCCAGCAGCTTGGAGGGCACAGGGGGATTCATCCTCCTCGAGCAGTACTTC.

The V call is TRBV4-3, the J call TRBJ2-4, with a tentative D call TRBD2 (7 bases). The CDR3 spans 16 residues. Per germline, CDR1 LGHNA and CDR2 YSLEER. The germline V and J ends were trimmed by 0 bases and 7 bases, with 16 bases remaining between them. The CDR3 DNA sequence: TGCGCCAGCAGCCAAGACGTGGGGGGGCTCCTCAACATTCAGTACTTC. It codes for CASSQDVGGLLNIQYF.

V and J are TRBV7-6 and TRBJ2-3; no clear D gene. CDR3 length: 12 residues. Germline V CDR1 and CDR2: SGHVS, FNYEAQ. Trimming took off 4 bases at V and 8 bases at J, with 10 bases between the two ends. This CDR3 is CASSSSDGTQYF. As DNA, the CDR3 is TGTGCCAGCAGCTCTTCAGATGGTACGCAGTATTTT.

Written as DNA, the CDR3 is TGTGCCAGCAGCACGCCCGGTCCTAGTCGCCCCAACACTGAAGCTTTCTTT. Translated: CASSTPGPSRPNTEAFF. The V and J genes are TRBV5-4 and TRBJ1-1; D uncertain. In germline, CDR1 is SGHNT, CDR2 YYREEE (reference sequence). CDR3 length: 17 residues. V was trimmed by 4 bases and J by 2 bases, leaving 21 bases between them.

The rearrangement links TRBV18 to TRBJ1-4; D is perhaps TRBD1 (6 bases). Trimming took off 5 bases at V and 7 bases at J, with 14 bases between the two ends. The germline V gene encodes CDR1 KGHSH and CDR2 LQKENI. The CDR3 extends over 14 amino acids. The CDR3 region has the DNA TGTGCCAGCTCAAGGTCAGGGGCGTCTGAAAAACTGTTTTTT. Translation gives CASSRSGASEKLFF.

CDR3 protein: CASSYSGITNEKLFF. The DNA of the CDR3 is TGTGCCAGCAGTTACTCCGGGATTACTAATGAAAAACTGTTTTTT. The chain has TRBV6-5 and TRBJ1-4, with no clear D. The V end lost 0 bases, the J end lost 2 bases, and 7 bases lay between the germline ends. CDR3 size: 15 residues. Germline CDR1 MNHEY, CDR2 SVGAGI.

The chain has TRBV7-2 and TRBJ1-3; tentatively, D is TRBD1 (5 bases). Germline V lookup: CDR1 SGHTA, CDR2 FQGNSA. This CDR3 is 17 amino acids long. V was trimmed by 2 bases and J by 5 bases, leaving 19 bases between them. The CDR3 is CASSLSWYPGERNTIYF. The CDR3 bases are TGTGCCAGCAGCTTAAGTTGGTATCCGGGGGAAAGAAACACCATATATTTT.

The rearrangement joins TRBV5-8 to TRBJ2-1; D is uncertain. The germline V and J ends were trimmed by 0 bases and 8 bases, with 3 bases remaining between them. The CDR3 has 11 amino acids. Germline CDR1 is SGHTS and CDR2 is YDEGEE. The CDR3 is CASSLADEQFF. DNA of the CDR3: TGTGCCAGCAGCTTGGCCGATGAGCAGTTCTTC.

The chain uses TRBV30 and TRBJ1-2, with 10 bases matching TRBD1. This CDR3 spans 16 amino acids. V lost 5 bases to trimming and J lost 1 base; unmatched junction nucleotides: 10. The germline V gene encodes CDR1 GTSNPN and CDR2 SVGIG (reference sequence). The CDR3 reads CAWEGGQGPINYGYTF. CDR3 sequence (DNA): TGTGCCTGGGAGGGGGGACAGGGGCCGATTAACTATGGCTACACCTTC.